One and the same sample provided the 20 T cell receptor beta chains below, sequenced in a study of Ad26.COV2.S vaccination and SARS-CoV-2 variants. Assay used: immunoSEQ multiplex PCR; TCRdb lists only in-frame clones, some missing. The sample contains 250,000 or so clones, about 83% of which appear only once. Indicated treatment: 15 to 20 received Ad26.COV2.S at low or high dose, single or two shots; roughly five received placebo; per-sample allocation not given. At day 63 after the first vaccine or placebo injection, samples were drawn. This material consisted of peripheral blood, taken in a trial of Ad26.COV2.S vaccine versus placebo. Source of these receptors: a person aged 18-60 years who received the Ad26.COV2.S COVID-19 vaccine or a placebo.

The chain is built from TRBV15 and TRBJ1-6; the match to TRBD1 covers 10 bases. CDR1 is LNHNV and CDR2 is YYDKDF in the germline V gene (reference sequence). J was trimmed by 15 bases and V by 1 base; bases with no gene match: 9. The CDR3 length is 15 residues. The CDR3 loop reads CATSRVGTGEGRLHF. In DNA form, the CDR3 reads TGTGCCACCAGCAGAGTAGGGACAGGGGAGGGACGCCTCCACTTT.

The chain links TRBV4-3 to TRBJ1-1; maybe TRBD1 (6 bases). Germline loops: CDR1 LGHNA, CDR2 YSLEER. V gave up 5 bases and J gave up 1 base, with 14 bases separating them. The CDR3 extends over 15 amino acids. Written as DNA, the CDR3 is TGCGCCAGCAGCGCGACGTGGGGGGCGAACACTGAAGCTTTCTTT. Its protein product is CASSATWGANTEAFF.

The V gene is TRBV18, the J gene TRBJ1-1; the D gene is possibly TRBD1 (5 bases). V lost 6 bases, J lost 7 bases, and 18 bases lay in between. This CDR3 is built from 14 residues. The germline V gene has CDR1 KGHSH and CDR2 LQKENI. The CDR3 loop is CASSTTGGGFEAFF. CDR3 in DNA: TGTGCCAGCTCGACCACCGGGGGGGGATTTGAAGCTTTCTTT.

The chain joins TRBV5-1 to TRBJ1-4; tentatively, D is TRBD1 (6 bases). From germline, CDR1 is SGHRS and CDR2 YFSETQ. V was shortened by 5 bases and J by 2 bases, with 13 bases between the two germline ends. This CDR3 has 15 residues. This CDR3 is CASRTTGRTNEKLFF. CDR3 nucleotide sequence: TGCGCCAGCAGAACGACAGGTCGGACTAATGAAAAACTGTTTTTT.

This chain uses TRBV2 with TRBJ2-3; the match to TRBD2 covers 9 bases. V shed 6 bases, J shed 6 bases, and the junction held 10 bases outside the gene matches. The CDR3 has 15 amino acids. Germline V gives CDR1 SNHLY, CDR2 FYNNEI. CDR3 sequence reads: CASRELAGTTDTQYF. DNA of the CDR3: TGTGCCAGCAGGGAGCTAGCGGGGACTACGGATACGCAGTATTTT.

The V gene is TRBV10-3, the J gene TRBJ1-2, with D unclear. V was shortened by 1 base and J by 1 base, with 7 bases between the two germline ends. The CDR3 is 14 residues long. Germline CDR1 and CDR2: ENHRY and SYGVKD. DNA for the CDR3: TGTGCCATCAGTGAGTTAACCGTTAACTATGGCTACACCTTC. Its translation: CAISELTVNYGYTF.

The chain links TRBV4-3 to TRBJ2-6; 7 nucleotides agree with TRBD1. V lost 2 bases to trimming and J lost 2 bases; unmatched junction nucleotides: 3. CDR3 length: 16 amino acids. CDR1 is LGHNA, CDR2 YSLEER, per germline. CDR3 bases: TGCGCCAGCAGCCAAATAGGGACAGCTGGGGCCAACGTCCTGACTTTC. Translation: CASSQIGTAGANVLTF.

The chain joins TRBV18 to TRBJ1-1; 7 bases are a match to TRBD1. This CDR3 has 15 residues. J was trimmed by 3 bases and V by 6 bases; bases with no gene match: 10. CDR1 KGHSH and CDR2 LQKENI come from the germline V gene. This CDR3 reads CASSLPQGRYTEAFF. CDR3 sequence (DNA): TGTGCCAGCTCTCTTCCACAGGGGAGGTACACTGAAGCTTTCTTT.

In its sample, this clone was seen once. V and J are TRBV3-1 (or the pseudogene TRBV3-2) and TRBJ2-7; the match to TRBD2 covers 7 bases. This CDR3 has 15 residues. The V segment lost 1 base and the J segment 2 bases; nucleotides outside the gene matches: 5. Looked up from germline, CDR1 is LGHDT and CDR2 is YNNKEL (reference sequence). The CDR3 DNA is TGTGCCAGCAGCCAAGGTCCTAGCGGAACCTACGAGCAGTACGTC. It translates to CASSQGPSGTYEQYV.

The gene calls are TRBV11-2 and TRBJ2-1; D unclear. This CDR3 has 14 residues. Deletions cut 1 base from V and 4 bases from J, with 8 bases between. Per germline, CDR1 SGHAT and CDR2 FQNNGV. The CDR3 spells CASSLVRAYNEQFF. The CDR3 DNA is TGTGCCAGCAGCTTAGTTCGGGCGTACAATGAGCAGTTCTTC.

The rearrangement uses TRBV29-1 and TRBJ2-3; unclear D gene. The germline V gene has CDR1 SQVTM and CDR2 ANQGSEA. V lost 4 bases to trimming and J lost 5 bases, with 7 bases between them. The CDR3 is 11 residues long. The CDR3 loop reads CSVGSGDTQYF. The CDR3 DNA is TGCAGCGTTGGGTCGGGAGATACGCAGTATTTT.

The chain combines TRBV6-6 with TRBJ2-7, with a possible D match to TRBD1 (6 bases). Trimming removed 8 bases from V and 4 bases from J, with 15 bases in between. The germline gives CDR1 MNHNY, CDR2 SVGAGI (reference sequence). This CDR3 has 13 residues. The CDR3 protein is CASQTGTLYEQYV. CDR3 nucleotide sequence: TGTGCCAGCCAGACAGGAACCCTTTACGAGCAGTACGTC.

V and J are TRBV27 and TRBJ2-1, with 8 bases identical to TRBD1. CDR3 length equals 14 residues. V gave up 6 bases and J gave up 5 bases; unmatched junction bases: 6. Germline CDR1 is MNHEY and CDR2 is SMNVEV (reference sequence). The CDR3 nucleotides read TGTGCCAGCAGGGCGGGACAGGTGAACAATGAGCAGTTCTTC. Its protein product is CASRAGQVNNEQFF.

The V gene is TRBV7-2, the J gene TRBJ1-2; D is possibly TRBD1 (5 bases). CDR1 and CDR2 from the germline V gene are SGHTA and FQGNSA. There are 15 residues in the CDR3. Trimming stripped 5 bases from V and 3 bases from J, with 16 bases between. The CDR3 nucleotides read TGTGCCAGCAGCCCCCAAGGGCGGGACCACTATGGCTACACCTTC. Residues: CASSPQGRDHYGYTF.

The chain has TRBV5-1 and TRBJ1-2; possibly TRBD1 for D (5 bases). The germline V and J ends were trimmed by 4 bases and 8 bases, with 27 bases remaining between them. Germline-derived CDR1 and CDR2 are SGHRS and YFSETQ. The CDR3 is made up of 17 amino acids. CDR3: CASSEGLPKNTASGYTF. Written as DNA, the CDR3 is TGCGCCAGCAGCGAGGGACTCCCGAAGAACACCGCATCCGGCTACACCTTC.

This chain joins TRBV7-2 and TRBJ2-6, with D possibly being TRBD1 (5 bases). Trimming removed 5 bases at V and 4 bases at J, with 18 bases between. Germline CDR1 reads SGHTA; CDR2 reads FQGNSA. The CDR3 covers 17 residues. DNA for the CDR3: TGTGCCAGCAGCGCCGGACATATAGGTGTCGGGGCCAACGTCCTGACTTTC. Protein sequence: CASSAGHIGVGANVLTF. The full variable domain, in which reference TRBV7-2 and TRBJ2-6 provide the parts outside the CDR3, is GAGVSQSPSNKVTEKGKDVELRCDPISGHTALYWYRQSLGQGLEFLIYFQGNSAPDKSGLPSDRFSAERTGGSVSTLTIQRTQQEDSAVYLCASSAGHIGVGANVLTFGAGSRLTVL.

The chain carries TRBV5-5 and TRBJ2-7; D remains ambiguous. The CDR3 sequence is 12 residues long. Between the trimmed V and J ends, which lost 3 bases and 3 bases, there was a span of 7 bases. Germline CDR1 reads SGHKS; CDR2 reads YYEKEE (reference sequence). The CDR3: CASSWGNYEQYV. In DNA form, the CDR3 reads TGTGCCAGCAGCTGGGGAAACTACGAGCAGTACGTC.

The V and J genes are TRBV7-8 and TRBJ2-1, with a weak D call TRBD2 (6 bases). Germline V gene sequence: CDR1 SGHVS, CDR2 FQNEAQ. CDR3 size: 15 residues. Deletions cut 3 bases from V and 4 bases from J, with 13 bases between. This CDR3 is CASSLGVGLYNEQFF. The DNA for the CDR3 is TGTGCCAGCAGCTTGGGAGTGGGACTTTACAATGAGCAGTTCTTC.

The CDR3 region has the DNA TGCGCCAGCAGCCAAGGCTGGTCAGATACGCAGTATTTT. It codes for CASSQGWSDTQYF. This chain connects TRBV4-3 to TRBJ2-3; D uncertain. This CDR3 contains 13 residues. Trimming stripped 1 base from V and 4 bases from J, with 6 bases between. CDR1 is LGHNA, CDR2 YSLEER, per germline.

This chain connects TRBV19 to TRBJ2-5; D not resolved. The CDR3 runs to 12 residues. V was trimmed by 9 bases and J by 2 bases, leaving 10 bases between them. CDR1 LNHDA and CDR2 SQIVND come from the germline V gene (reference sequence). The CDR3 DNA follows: TGTGCCAGCCTCGACTCGCAAGAGACCCAGTACTTC. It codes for CASLDSQETQYF.